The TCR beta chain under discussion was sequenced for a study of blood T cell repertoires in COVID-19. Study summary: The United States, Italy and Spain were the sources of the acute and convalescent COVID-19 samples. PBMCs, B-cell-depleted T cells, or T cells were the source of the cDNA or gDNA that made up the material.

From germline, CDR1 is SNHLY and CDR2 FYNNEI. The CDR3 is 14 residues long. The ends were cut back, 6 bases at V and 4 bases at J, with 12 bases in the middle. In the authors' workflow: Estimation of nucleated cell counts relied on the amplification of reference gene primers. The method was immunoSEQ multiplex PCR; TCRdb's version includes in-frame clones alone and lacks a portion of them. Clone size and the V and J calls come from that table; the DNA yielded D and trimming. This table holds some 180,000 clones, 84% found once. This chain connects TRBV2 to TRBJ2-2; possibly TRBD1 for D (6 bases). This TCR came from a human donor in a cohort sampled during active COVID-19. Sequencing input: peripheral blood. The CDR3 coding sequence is TGTGCCAGCAGGGAGACAGGATTCACCGGGGAGCTGTTTTTT. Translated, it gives CASRETGFTGELFF.